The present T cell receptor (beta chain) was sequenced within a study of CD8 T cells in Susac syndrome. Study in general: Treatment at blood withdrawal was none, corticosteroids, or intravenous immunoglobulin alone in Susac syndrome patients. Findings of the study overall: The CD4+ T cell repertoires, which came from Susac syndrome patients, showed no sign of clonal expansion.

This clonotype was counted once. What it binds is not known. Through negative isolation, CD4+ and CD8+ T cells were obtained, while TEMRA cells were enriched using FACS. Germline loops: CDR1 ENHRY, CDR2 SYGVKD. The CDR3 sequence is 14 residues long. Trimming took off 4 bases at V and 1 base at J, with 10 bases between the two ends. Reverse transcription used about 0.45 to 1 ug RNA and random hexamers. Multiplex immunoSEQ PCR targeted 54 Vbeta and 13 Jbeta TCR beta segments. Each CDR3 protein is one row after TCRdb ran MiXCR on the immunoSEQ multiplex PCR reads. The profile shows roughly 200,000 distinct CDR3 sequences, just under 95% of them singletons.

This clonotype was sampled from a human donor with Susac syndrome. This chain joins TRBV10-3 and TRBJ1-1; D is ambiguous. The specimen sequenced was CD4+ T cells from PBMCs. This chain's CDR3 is CAISVSPGNTEAFF. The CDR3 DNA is TGTGCCATCAGTGTTTCTCCAGGGAACACTGAAGCTTTCTTT.